This entry describes one T cell receptor (beta chain). Source study methods: Estimates of nucleated cell counts were drawn from the amplification of reference gene primers. The repertoire was sequenced with immunoSEQ multiplex PCR; TCRdb's copy has only in-frame clones and lacks some. V and J calls and clone size come straight from that table; D and trimming were deduced from the DNA. The data show some 100,000 clones, around nine tenths seen once. This CDR3 spans 14 amino acids. Germline V gene data show CDR1 as LGHDT and CDR2 as YNNKEL (reference sequence). With 6 bases clipped from V and 10 bases from J, the junction kept 11 bases outside the gene matches. The entry originates in a study of blood T cell repertoires in COVID-19. Study at large: Spain, Italy and the United States supplied samples that represented acute and convalescent COVID-19. T cells, B-cell-depleted T cells, or PBMCs supplied cDNA or gDNA.

The rearrangement links TRBV3-1 (or the pseudogene TRBV3-2) to TRBJ1-1; TRBD1 agrees at 10 bases. The specimen was peripheral blood. The receptor's source is a man aged 70 or older with acute or convalescent COVID-19. This CDR3 reads CASSLGTGAFGAFF. CDR3 nucleotides: TGTGCCAGCAGTTTGGGGACAGGGGCTTTCGGAGCTTTCTTT.